This entry lists 3 T cell receptor beta chains sequenced from one sample in a study of T cells in Graves' hyperthyroidism and ophthalmopathy. Amplification targeted TCR beta CDR3 regions from RNA transcripts. The HTBI primer set served for first-round RT-PCR of the TCR CDR3. From the multiplex PCR reads, TCRdb called clonotypes with MiXCR, one entry per CDR3 protein. The table lists fewer than 800,000 distinct CDR3 sequences, around 15% of them singletons. What was sequenced was blood. These receptors all come from a man younger than 35 with Graves' hyperthyroidism.

The V and J genes are TRBV20-1 and TRBJ1-4; no clear D gene. The germline V and J ends were trimmed by 6 bases and 0 bases, with 8 bases remaining between them. Germline CDR1 is DFQATT and CDR2 is SNEGSKA (reference sequence). The CDR3 sequence is 13 residues long. This chain's CDR3 is CSAYVATNEKLFF. In DNA, the CDR3 is TGCAGTGCCTACGTTGCAACTAATGAAAAACTGTTTTTT.

This clonotype was observed a handful of times. The genes are TRBV6-2 or TRBV6-3 and TRBJ2-1, with TRBD2 matching 9 bases. Trimming cost V 3 bases and J 8 bases; bases outside gene matches: 5. This CDR3 spans 14 amino acids. CDR1 is MNHEY, CDR2 SVGEGT, per germline. In nucleotides, the CDR3 is TGTGCCAGCAGTTATTTTCGCGGGAGGGATGAGCAGTTCTTC. Protein: CASSYFRGRDEQFF.

This clonotype was observed a few times. The V call is TRBV6-5, the J call TRBJ2-7; D is unresolved. Trimming removed 0 bases at V and 6 bases at J, with 6 bases between. Germline assignment: CDR1 MNHEY and CDR2 SVGAGI. The length of the CDR3 is 12 residues. The CDR3 DNA follows: TGTGCCAGCAGTTACTCGTCCGGCGAGCAGTACTTC. Protein product: CASSYSSGEQYF.